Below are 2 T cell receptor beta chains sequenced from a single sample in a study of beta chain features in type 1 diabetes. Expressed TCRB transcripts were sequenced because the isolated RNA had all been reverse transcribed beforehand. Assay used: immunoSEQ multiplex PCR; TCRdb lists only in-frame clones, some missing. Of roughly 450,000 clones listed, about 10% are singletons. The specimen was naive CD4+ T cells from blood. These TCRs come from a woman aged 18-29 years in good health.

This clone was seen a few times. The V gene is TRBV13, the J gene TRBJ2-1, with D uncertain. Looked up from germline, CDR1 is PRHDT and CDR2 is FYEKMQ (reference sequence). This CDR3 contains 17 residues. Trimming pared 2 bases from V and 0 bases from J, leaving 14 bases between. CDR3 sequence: CASSLSWLSDSYNEQFF. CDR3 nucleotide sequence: TGTGCCAGCAGCTTATCATGGTTATCAGACTCCTACAATGAGCAGTTCTTC.

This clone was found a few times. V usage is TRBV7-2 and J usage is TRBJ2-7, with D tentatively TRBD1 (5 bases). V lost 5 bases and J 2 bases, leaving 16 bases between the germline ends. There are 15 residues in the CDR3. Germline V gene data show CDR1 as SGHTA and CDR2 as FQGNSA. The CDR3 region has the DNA TGTGCCAGCAGCCATGCAGGGCGGCTACCCTACGAGCAGTACTTC. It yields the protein CASSHAGRLPYEQYF.